The clone carrying this T cell receptor (beta chain) was found a few times. This record comes from a study of T-cell reconstitution after alpha-beta-depleted transplantation in children. Trimming shortened V by 0 bases and J by 4 bases, and 13 bases separated the two germline ends. The germline V gene encodes CDR1 SGHVS and CDR2 FNYEAQ. CDR3 length: 16 residues. Researchers prepared the TCRbeta library using unique molecular identifiers, the study reports. From the PCR reads, TCRdb called clonotypes with MiXCR, one entry per CDR3 protein. This table holds more than 550,000 distinct CDR3 sequences, more than 9% found once.

The V gene is TRBV7-6, the J gene TRBJ2-1, with a weak D call TRBD2 (7 bases). The source is a human donor who donated a stem cell graft to a child with acute myeloid leukemia. The sample here was PBMCs from the stem cell graft donor, taken from the stem cell graft. CDR3 sequence (DNA): TGTGCCAGCAGCTTAGCTTGGGGGAGGGGGTACAATGAGCAGTTCTTC. It codes for CASSLAWGRGYNEQFF.